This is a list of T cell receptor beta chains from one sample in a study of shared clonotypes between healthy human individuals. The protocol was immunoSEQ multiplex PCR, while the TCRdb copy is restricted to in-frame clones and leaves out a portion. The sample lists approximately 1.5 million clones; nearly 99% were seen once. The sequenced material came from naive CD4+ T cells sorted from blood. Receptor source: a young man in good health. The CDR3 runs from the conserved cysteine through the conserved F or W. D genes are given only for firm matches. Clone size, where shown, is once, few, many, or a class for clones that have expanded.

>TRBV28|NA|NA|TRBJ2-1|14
TGTGCCAGCAGTTTTGGGCTAGCAATCAATGAGCAGTTCTTC
CASSFGLAINEQFF
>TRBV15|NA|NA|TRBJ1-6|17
TGTGCCACCAGCAGAGTGTCAGGGGCCAACTATAATTCACCCCTCCACTTT
CATSRVSGANYNSPLHF
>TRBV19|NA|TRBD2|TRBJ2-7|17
TGTGCCAGTAAACCCGGGACTAGCGGGAGGGAGACCTACGAGCAGTACTTC
CASKPGTSGRETYEQYF
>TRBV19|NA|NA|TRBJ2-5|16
TGTGCCAGTAGTATAGCTTCGGGAGTTTCGACGGAGACCCAGTACTTC
CASSIASGVSTETQYF
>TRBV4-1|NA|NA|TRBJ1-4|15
TGCGCCAGCAGCCAGGTCCGGGCGGCTAATGAAAAACTGTTTTTT
CASSQVRAANEKLFF
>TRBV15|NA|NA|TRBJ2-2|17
TGTGCCACAGGGACAAACCAAATCCCCGCGAACACCGGGGAGCTGTTTTTT
CATGTNQIPANTGELFF
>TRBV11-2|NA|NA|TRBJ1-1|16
TGTGCCAGCAGCTTAGATCTGCAGACCTCTAACACTGAAGCTTTCTTT
CASSLDLQTSNTEAFF
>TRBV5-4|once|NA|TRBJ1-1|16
TGTGCCAGCAGCTTGGGGGGGGCGCTTGGGAACACTGAAGCTTTCTTT
CASSLGGALGNTEAFF
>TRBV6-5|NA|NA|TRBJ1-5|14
TGTGCCAGCAGTCCGACAGGAGGAGGTCAGCCCCAGCATTTT
CASSPTGGGQPQHF
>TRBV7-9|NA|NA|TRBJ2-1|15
TGTGCCAGCAGCTTAGTGGGGGTCCCCTACAATGAGCAGTTCTTC
CASSLVGVPYNEQFF
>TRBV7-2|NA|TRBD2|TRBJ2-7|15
TGTGCCAGCAGCTTAGCTAGCGGGAGTCAAAACGAGCAGTACTTC
CASSLASGSQNEQYF
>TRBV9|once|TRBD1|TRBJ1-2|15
TGTGCCAGCAGCGCGGGACAGGGGTTAGGCTATGGCTACACCTTC
CASSAGQGLGYGYTF
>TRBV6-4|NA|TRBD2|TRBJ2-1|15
TGTGCCAGCAGTGCTCTAGCGGGAGTCGGCAATGAGCAGTTCTTC
CASSALAGVGNEQFF
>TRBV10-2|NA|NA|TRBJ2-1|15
TGCGCCAGCAGTGAGTCGGGCGGGCCGTACAATGAGCAGTTCTTC
CASSESGGPYNEQFF
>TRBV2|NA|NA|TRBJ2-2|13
TGTGCCAGCAGTGTTCGAGGGATCGGGGAGCTGTTTTTT
CASSVRGIGELFF
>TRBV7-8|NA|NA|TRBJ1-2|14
TGTGCCAGCAGCGTACTCCTTGGAGAAGGTGGCTACACCTTC
CASSVLLGEGGYTF
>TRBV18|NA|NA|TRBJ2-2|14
TGTGCCAGCTCGGGGGACGTCAAGGCCGGGGAGCTGTTTTTT
CASSGDVKAGELFF
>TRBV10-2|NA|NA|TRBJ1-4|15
TGCGCCAGCCGCCTCGATGCGGGGGCTAATGAAAAACTGTTTTTT
CASRLDAGANEKLFF
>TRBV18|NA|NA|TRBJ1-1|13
TGTGCCAGTTCTCCGGCCGCGAACACTGAAGCTTTCTTT
CASSPAANTEAFF
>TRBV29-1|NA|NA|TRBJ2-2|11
TGCAGCGTTGGGGAGACCGGGGAGCTGTTTTTT
CSVGETGELFF
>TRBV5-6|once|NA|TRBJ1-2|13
TGTGCCAGCAGCTTGTCCGGGGGCGGTGGCTACACCTTC
CASSLSGGGGYTF
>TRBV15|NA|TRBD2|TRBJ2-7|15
TGTGCCACCAGCAGAGTGGCGGGAGGGCCCTACGAGCAGTACTTC
CATSRVAGGPYEQYF
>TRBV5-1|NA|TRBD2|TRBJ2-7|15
TGCGCCAGCAGATACGGGGGGGCGACGACCTACGAGCAGTACTTC
CASRYGGATTYEQYF
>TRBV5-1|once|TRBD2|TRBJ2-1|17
TGCGCCAGCAGTAGGGGGGGACTAGTCCGAACAGGGCATGAGCAGTTCTTC
CASSRGGLVRTGHEQFF
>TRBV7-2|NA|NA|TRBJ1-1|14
TGTGCCAGCAGCTTAGTGGGCATGAACACTGAAGCTTTCTTT
CASSLVGMNTEAFF
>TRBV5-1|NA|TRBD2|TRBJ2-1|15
TGCGCCAGCAGCTCCGGACTAGCGGGATACAATGAGCAGTTCTTC
CASSSGLAGYNEQFF
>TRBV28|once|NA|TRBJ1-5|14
TGTGCCAGCAGTTTTACAGGTAGCAATCAGCCCCAGCATTTT
CASSFTGSNQPQHF
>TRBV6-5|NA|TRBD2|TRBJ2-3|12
TGTGCCAGCAGTATAGAACTAGCGGGAGGGTATTTT
CASSIELAGGYF
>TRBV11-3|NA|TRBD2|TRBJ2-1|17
TGTGCCAGCAGCTTACGTACTAGCGGGCTGGGAGGTCCGGAGCAGTTCTTC
CASSLRTSGLGGPEQFF
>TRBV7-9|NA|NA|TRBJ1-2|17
TGTGCCAGCAGCTTATCGGCGGGGAGATCCAACAACTATGGCTACACCTTC
CASSLSAGRSNNYGYTF
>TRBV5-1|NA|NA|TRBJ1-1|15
TGCGCCAGCAGCTCGGTCCAGGTTGGGGGTGATGAAGCTTTCTTT
CASSSVQVGGDEAFF
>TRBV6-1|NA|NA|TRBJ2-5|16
TGTGCCAGCAGTGCCCTATCTGGGGGCCTGAAAGAGACCCAGTACTTC
CASSALSGGLKETQYF
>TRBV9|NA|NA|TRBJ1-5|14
TGTGCCAGCAGCCTAGGGGGGTCTTGGCAGCCCCAGCATTTT
CASSLGGSWQPQHF
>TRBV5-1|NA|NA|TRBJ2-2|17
TGCGCCAGCAGTCATACAGGGTACAACGAGAGACCCGGGGAGCTGTTTTTT
CASSHTGYNERPGELFF
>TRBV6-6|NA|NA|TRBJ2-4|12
TGTGCCACGAGGGGGGAGGTCGACATTCAGTACTTC
CATRGEVDIQYF
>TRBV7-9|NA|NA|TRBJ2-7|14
TGTGCCAGCAGCTTAGAGGGCAGGGCAGACGAGCAGTACTTC
CASSLEGRADEQYF
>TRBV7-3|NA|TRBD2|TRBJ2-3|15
TGTGCCAGCAGCGAACTAGCGGGAGGTGCAGATACGCAGTATTTT
CASSELAGGADTQYF
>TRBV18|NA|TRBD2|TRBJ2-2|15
TGTGCCAGCTCAGGACGACTAGCGGGAGTGGGGGAGCTGTTTTTT
CASSGRLAGVGELFF
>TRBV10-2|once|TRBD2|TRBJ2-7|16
TGCGCCAGCACCCCGGGAGATCGGGAGGGCCCCTACGAGCAGTACTTC
CASTPGDREGPYEQYF
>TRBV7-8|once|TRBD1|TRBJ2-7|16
TGTGCCAGCAGCTTAGACTTAACAGGGGGCGCGTACGAGCAGTACTTC
CASSLDLTGGAYEQYF
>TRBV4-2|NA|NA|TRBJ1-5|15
TGTGCCAGCAGCCCCCTAAGGGGCGGGAATCAGCCCCAGCATTTT
CASSPLRGGNQPQHF
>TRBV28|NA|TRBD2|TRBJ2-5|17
TGTGCCAGCAGCCCCAGAGGCTTAGCGGGAGGAAGGGAGACCCAGTACTTC
CASSPRGLAGGRETQYF
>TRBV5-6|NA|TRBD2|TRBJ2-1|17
TGTGCCAGCAGCTTTGATATGGGAGGGAGAGGTCGGAATGAGCAGTTCTTC
CASSFDMGGRGRNEQFF
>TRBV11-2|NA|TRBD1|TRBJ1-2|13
TGTGCCAGCAGCCAGGACAGGGGGCAAGGCTACACCTTC
CASSQDRGQGYTF
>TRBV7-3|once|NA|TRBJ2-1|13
TGTGCCAGCAGCCCTAAAGTTTACAATGAGCAGTTCTTC
CASSPKVYNEQFF
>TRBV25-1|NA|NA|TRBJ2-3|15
TGTGCCAGCAGTGAATGGAGGCTCGGGCAAGGTACGCAGTATTTT
CASSEWRLGQGTQYF
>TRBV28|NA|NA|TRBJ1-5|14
TGTGCCAGCAGTTCCACCCGGCGGGGCCAGCCCCAGCATTTT
CASSSTRRGQPQHF
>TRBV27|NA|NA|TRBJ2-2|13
TGTGCCAGCAGTTTACGGGTCCCCGGGGAGCTGTTTTTT
CASSLRVPGELFF
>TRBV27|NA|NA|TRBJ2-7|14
TGTGCCAGCAGTTTAAGTCTTGGCCGGTACGAGCAGTACTTC
CASSLSLGRYEQYF
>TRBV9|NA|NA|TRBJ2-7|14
TGTGCCAGCAGCGAGGACACCGGCTCCACCGAGCAGTACTTC
CASSEDTGSTEQYF
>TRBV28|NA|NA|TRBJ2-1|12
TGTGCCAGCAGTTTTGCTGAGACAGCAAAGTTCTTC
CASSFAETAKFF
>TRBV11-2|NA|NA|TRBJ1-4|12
TGTGCCAGCAGCTTAAAGTCCCCCAACTTGTTTTTT
CASSLKSPNLFF
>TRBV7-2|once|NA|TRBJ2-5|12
TGTGCCAGCAGCTTTAGGGTGAGGACCCAGTACTTC
CASSFRVRTQYF
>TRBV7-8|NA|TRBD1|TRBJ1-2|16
TGTGCCAGCAGCTTAGTACGGGGACAGGGGGCGCGGGGCTACACCTTC
CASSLVRGQGARGYTF
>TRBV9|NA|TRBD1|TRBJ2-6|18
TGTGCCAGCAGCGTACGGGACAGGGGGAGCTCTGGGGCCAACGTCCTGACTTTC
CASSVRDRGSSGANVLTF